This TCR beta chain is from a study of cytomegalovirus exposure and HLA in healthy donors. Across the whole study: Sequencing of 150 million to 200 million T cells in an earlier analysis found under 120 million unique TCR beta sequences. The study's findings and limits: A highly shared variant cluster was judged a likely technical artifact. Fewer N-insertions than the 666-donor mean were reportedly shown by an Asian-associated ancestry cluster in a later analysis. In terms of immune exposure information, only CMV serostatus was available.

Researchers ran the PCR with 60 Vbeta and 13 Jbeta primers. The data were produced by immunoSEQ multiplex PCR, yet TCRdb's version contains in-frame clones alone and is incomplete. This sample carries over 150,000 clones, less than 90% of them seen once, and the ten largest clones take less than 0.3%. This CDR3 region has 16 residues. The J segment lost 5 bases and the V segment lost 0 bases, leaving 9 bases of the junction unmatched. Germline V gene sequence: CDR1 GTSNPN, CDR2 SVGIG (reference sequence). Of note for this clone: Its cognate antigen is unknown.

V and J are TRBV30 and TRBJ2-1, with 8 bases aligning to TRBD2. This TCR was sampled from a girl under three years old in good health and CMV-seronegative. The sequenced sample consisted of PBMCs. CDR3 loop: CAWSVQGGGPNNEQFF. The CDR3, as DNA: TGTGCCTGGAGTGTACAGGGCGGGGGGCCTAACAATGAGCAGTTCTTC.